One and the same sample provided the 26 T cell receptor beta chains below, sequenced in a study of blood T cells in healthy people across ages. PCR was performed a second time for about 7 to 11 cycles using a sample-barcoded 5' primer and a J-beta primer mix. MiXCR, run by TCRdb on the 5' RACE reads, gives a single entry per CDR3 protein. This sample has fewer than 900,000 distinct CDR3 sequences; roughly 35% occur once, and the top ten carry 10% to 15%. Sequencing used blood. These receptor sequences come from a young man in good health.

At least ten counts were recorded for this clonotype. The gene calls are TRBV20-1 and TRBJ2-3; the D gene is possibly TRBD1 (6 bases). The CDR3 totals 14 residues. V lost 6 bases and J lost 2, with 15 bases in between. CDR1 DFQATT and CDR2 SNEGSKA come from the germline V gene (reference sequence). The chain's CDR3 is CSAQTGDATDTQYF. The CDR3 DNA sequence: TGCAGTGCCCAGACAGGAGACGCCACAGATACGCAGTATTTT.

The CDR3 nucleotides are TGCAGTGCTAGACAATTTGCCGGGACAGAAGCTTTCTTT. Translating gives CSARQFAGTEAFF. This sequence joins TRBV20-1 and TRBJ1-1, with D possibly matching TRBD1 (6 bases). The CDR3 consists of 13 residues. CDR1 and CDR2 (germline): DFQATT, SNEGSKA (reference sequence). V was shortened by 2 bases and J by 8 bases, with 15 bases between the two germline ends.

The chain combines TRBV10-3 with TRBJ2-5; D is perhaps TRBD1 (6 bases). This CDR3 is built from 15 residues. Deletions cut 3 bases from V and 0 bases from J, with 11 bases between. CDR1 is ENHRY and CDR2 is SYGVKD in the germline V gene. CDR3 nucleotide sequence: TGTGCCATCAGTGAAGCTTACAGGGACCAAGAGACCCAGTACTTC. It is translated as CAISEAYRDQETQYF.

This chain joins TRBV20-1 and TRBJ2-1; 9 bases fit TRBD2. Germline CDR1 is DFQATT and CDR2 is SNEGSKA (reference sequence). CDR3 length: 14 amino acids. V shed 4 bases, J shed 3 bases, and the junction held 4 bases outside the gene matches. CDR3 nucleotides: TGCAGTGCTACTAGCGGGGCAATCTACAATGAGCAGTTCTTC. It is translated as CSATSGAIYNEQFF.

The rearrangement links TRBV7-2 to TRBJ2-3; 12 bases line up with TRBD2. The CDR3 has 16 residues. CDR1 is SGHTA, CDR2 FQGNSA, per germline. V lost 5 bases to trimming and J lost 4 bases; unmatched junction nucleotides: 7. The chain's CDR3 is CASSHSSGGVPDTQYF. The CDR3 DNA reads as TGTGCCAGCAGCCATTCTAGCGGGGGGGTCCCAGATACGCAGTATTTT.

The CDR3 sequence is CATSDGGQSSGANVLTF. The CDR3 DNA sequence: TGTGCCACCAGTGACGGGGGGCAGAGCTCTGGGGCCAACGTCCTGACTTTC. The chain combines TRBV24-1 with TRBJ2-6; perhaps TRBD2 as D (7 bases). The length of the CDR3 is 17 residues. Trimming removed 4 bases from V and 0 bases from J, with 12 bases in between. Germline V gene data show CDR1 as KGHDR and CDR2 as SFDVKD.

Many counts were recorded for this clonotype. This chain links TRBV20-1 with TRBJ2-5, with TRBD1 matching over 7 bases. After removal of 3 bases from V and 4 bases from J, the junction contained 5 bases not matched to a gene. Germline lookup yields CDR1 DFQATT and CDR2 SNEGSKA (reference sequence). The CDR3 totals 13 residues. CDR3 DNA sequence: TGCAGTGCTAGGAGGAACAGGGGAGAGACCCAGTACTTC. This gives the protein CSARRNRGETQYF.

This clonotype was detected ten times or more. V and J are TRBV7-8 and TRBJ2-3, with D perhaps matching TRBD2 (7 bases). With 4 bases removed from V and 2 bases from J, the gap between germline ends came to 13 bases. The CDR3 has 15 amino acids. Germline assignment: CDR1 SGHVS and CDR2 FQNEAQ. Here the CDR3 reads CASSSRGGHTDTQYF. CDR3 sequence (DNA): TGTGCCAGCAGCTCCAGGGGAGGGCACACAGATACGCAGTATTTT. Drawing the rest from reference TRBV7-8 and TRBJ2-3, the complete variable domain is GAGVSQSPRYKVAKRGQDVALRCDPISGHVSLFWYQQALGQGPEFLTYFQNEAQLDKSGLPSDRFFAERPEGSVSTLKIQRTQQEDSAVYLCASSSRGGHTDTQYFGPGTRLTVL.

This clonotype occurred a few times. Relative to the germline gene, one junction end is altered; a read error may explain this. The V call is TRBV12-3 or TRBV12-4, the J call TRBJ2-5, with D possibly matching TRBD2 (6 bases). This CDR3 is built from 12 residues. The CDR3 bases are TGTGCCAGCAGTTTTTCGGGAGACTCCTCACACTTC. This codes for CASSFSGDSSHF.

This sequence joins TRBV3-1 and TRBJ2-1; D remains ambiguous. There are 11 residues in the CDR3. Trimming pared 6 bases from V and 10 bases from J, leaving 10 bases between. The germline V gene has CDR1 LGHDT and CDR2 YNNKEL (reference sequence). The CDR3 DNA reads as TGTGCCAGCAGAAATACCAGGGAGCAGTTCTTC. It specifies CASRNTREQFF.

Comments on this clonotype: A much larger clone differs by one base, so this may be a read error. The V call is TRBV15, the J call TRBJ2-7, with no clear D. The tail of the sequence fits TRBJ2-4 better, so the J call may be wrong. CDR1 and CDR2 from the germline V gene are LNHNV and YYDKDF (reference sequence). This CDR3 has 13 amino acids. CDR3 nucleotides: TGTGCCACCAGCAGCTCACATGGATACATTCAGTACTTC. Translating gives CATSSSHGYIQYF.

This clonotype was observed at least ten times. V usage is TRBV7-2 and J usage is TRBJ2-3, with D possibly called TRBD1 or TRBD2 (5 bases each). Between the trimmed V and J ends, which lost 1 base and 5 bases, there was a span of 13 bases. This CDR3 region has 15 residues. Germline CDR1 SGHTA, CDR2 FQGNSA. The CDR3 DNA is TGTGCCAGCAGCTTAGGAGGGGCGTCACGAGATACGCAGTATTTT. This encodes CASSLGGASRDTQYF. The full variable domain, rest sourced from reference TRBV7-2 and TRBJ2-3, is GAGVSQSPSNKVTEKGKDVELRCDPISGHTALYWYRQSLGQGLEFLIYFQGNSAPDKSGLPSDRFSAERTGGSVSTLTIQRTQQEDSAVYLCASSLGGASRDTQYFGPGTRLTVL.

V usage is TRBV20-1 and J usage is TRBJ2-2, with 8 nucleotides matching TRBD2. Germline loops: CDR1 DFQATT, CDR2 SNEGSKA (reference sequence). Unmatched junction bases numbered 6, after V lost 1 base and J lost 5 bases. The CDR3 totals 15 residues. The CDR3 DNA reads as TGCAGTGCTAGAGCCGGTAGCGGGGTGACCGGGGAGCTGTTTTTT. Its protein product is CSARAGSGVTGELFF.

V usage is TRBV24-1 and J usage is TRBJ2-7; possible D gene TRBD1, 5 bases. Trimming left V 5 bases short and J 12 bases short, with 16 bases between. This CDR3 has 12 residues. Germline values: CDR1 KGHDR, CDR2 SFDVKD. DNA for the CDR3: TGTGCCACCAGTGGCATCGAAGGGGATCGGTACTTC. Encoded protein: CATSGIEGDRYF.

V usage is TRBV7-2 and J usage is TRBJ1-5; D unresolved. In germline, CDR1 is SGHTA, CDR2 FQGNSA. The V gene lost 1 base and the J gene lost 3 bases, with 10 bases spanning the gap. This CDR3 comprises 15 residues. CDR3 protein: CASSLDYNSNQPQHF. Written as DNA, the CDR3 is TGTGCCAGCAGCTTAGATTACAACTCCAATCAGCCCCAGCATTTT.

The chain employs TRBV18 and TRBJ1-1, with D perhaps TRBD1 (5 bases). The CDR3 totals 13 residues. Per germline, CDR1 KGHSH and CDR2 LQKENI. Trimming shortened V by 0 bases and J by 7 bases, and 9 bases separated the two germline ends. Here the CDR3 DNA reads TGTGCCAGCTCACCACCGTCGGGGGGTGAAGCTTTCTTT. Protein product: CASSPPSGGEAFF.

This chain connects TRBV7-2 to TRBJ2-5; D gene unclear. The CDR3 loop spans 13 amino acids. The germline V and J ends were trimmed by 5 bases and 0 bases, with 7 bases remaining between them. Germline loops: CDR1 SGHTA, CDR2 FQGNSA. CDR3 loop: CASSRTNQETQYF. CDR3 DNA sequence: TGTGCCAGCAGCCGCACAAACCAAGAGACCCAGTACTTC.

This clonotype has only a few counts. The chain uses TRBV7-2 and TRBJ1-4; D is perhaps TRBD1 (5 bases). The germline V gene encodes CDR1 SGHTA and CDR2 FQGNSA. The CDR3 runs to 14 residues. The V and J ends lost 2 bases and 8 bases respectively, with 12 bases between them. In DNA, the CDR3 is TGTGCCAGCAGCTTAATTTCGCGGGGGGAAAAACTGTTTTTT. It specifies CASSLISRGEKLFF.

This rearrangement joins TRBV16 to TRBJ1-3, with unresolved D. The V gene's germline CDR1 is KGHSY and CDR2 FQNENV. V was pared by 4 bases and J by 0 bases, with 10 bases between. The CDR3 sequence is 15 residues long. The CDR3 loop reads CASSRRKSSGNTIYF. In DNA, the CDR3 is TGTGCCAGCAGCCGGCGTAAGAGCTCTGGAAACACCATATATTTT.

This clonotype was counted a few times. This chain connects TRBV5-6 to TRBJ1-1; D not resolved. The CDR3 extends over 15 amino acids. CDR1 and CDR2 from the germline V gene are SGHDT and YYEEEE. V lost 0 bases to trimming and J lost 5 bases, with 14 bases between them. The CDR3 loop reads CASSLGSRSRTEAFF. As DNA, the CDR3 is TGTGCCAGCAGCTTGGGCTCCAGGTCGCGGACTGAAGCTTTCTTT.

This chain uses TRBV9 with TRBJ1-2, with D possibly TRBD1 on 6 matching bases. Trimming removed 3 bases at V and 3 bases at J, with 15 bases between. This CDR3 region has 15 residues. Germline CDR1 and CDR2: SGDLS and YYNGEE. The CDR3 DNA is TGTGCCAGCAGCGCGGAGGGGGGGGACCACTATGGCTACACCTTC. This sequence encodes CASSAEGGDHYGYTF.

V is TRBV6-6 and J is TRBJ2-1; a weak D match, TRBD2 (6 bases). The CDR3 sequence is 14 residues long. Trimming removed 5 bases from V and 5 bases from J, with 13 bases in between. Germline CDR1 is MNHNY and CDR2 is SVGAGI (reference sequence). The CDR3 region is CASSDRRRDNEQFF. The CDR3 DNA sequence: TGTGCCAGCAGTGACCGTAGGAGGGACAATGAGCAGTTCTTC.

A note on this clonotype: With a much larger clone just one base away, this may be a read error. This sequence joins TRBV6-5 and TRBJ2-5, with D possibly TRBD2 on 5 matching bases. The CDR3 runs to 11 residues. V lost 5 bases and J 9 bases, leaving 10 bases between the germline ends. Germline V gene lookup returns CDR1 MNHEY and CDR2 SVGAGI. CDR3 sequence reads: CASSTMEAQYF. CDR3 DNA sequence: TGTGCCAGCAGTACCATGGAGGCCCAGTACTTC.

This clonotype appeared many times. The chain recombines TRBV7-2 with TRBJ1-2; TRBD1 agrees at 8 bases. The CDR3 runs to 15 residues. From germline, CDR1 is SGHTA and CDR2 FQGNSA. Unmatched junction bases numbered 9, after V lost 1 base and J lost 8 bases. The CDR3 nucleotides read TGTGCCAGCAGCTTAGAGGCGACAGGGGTTGGGGGCTACACCTTC. Protein product: CASSLEATGVGGYTF.

This rearrangement joins TRBV28 to TRBJ2-2, with 8 bases aligning to TRBD1. The CDR3 runs to 14 residues. Germline-derived CDR1 and CDR2 are MDHEN and SYDVKM. J lost 2 bases, V lost 6 bases, and 2 bases had no gene match. The CDR3 DNA sequence: TGTGCCAGCAGGACAGGGGCTAACACCGGGGAGCTGTTTTTT. Its translation is CASRTGANTGELFF.

This clonotype was counted at least ten times. J is TRBJ2-3 and V is TRBV2, with 12 positions matching TRBD2. Per germline, CDR1 SNHLY and CDR2 FYNNEI. J gave up 3 bases and V 5 bases, and 3 bases lay outside the gene matches. The CDR3 sequence is 15 residues long. The DNA of the CDR3 is TGTGCCAGCAGTTGGACTAGCGGGGCAACAGATACGCAGTATTTT. Translation gives CASSWTSGATDTQYF.